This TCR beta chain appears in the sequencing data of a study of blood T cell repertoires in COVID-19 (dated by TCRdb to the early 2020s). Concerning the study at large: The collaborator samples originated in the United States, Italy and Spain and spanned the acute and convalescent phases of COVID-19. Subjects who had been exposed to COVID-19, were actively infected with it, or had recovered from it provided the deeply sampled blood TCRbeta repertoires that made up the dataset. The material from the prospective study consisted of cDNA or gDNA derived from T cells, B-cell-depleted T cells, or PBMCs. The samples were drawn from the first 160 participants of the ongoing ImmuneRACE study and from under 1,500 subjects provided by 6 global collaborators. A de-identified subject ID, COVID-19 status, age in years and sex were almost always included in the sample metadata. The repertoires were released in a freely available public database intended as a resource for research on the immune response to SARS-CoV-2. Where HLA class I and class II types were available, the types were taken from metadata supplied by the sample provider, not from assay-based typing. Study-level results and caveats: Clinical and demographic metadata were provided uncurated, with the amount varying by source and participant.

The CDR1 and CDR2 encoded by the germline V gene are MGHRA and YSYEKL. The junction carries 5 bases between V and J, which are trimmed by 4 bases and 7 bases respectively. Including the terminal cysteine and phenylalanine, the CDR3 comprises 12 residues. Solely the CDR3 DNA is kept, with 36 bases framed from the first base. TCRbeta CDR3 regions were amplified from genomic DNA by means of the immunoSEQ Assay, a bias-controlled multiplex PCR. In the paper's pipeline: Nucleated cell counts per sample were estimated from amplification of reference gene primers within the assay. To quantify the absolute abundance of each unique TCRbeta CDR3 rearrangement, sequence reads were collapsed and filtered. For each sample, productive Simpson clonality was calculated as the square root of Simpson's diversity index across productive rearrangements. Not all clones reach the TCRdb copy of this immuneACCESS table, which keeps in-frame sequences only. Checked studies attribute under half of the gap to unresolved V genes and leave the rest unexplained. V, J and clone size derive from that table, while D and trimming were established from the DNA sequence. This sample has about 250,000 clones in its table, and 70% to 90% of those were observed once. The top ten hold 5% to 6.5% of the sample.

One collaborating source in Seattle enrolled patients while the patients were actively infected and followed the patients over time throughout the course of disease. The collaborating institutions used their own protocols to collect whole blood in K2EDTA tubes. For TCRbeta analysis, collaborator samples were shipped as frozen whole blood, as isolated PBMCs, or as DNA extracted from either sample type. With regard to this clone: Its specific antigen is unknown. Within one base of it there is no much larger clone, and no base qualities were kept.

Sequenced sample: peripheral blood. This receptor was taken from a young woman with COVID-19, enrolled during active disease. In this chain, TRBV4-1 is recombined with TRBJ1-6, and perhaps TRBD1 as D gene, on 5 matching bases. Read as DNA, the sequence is TGCGCCAGCAGCCCAGGGAATTCACCCCTCCACTTT. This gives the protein CASSPGNSPLHF.